The 2 T cell receptor beta chains given below trace back to one sample, sequenced in a study of shared clonotypes between healthy human individuals. Repertoires were generated with immunoSEQ multiplex PCR, while TCRdb's copy carries only in-frame clones and drops some. The sample gives fewer than 650,000 clones, about 82% of which show up once; 10% to 15% is in the top ten. Specimen: PBMCs. These receptors came from a woman in her thirties or forties in good health. Some clones in this sample may be carry-over from other donors' samples.

This clone occurred once. Since a far larger clone is one base different, this is likely a read error. The chain carries TRBV6-1 and TRBJ1-5, with D maybe TRBD1 (5 bases). Germline loops: CDR1 MNHNS, CDR2 SASEGT. The V end was cut by 11 bases, the J end by 4 bases, with 18 bases between. This CDR3 is 14 amino acids long. This chain's CDR3 is CACSVGGENQPQHF. The CDR3 DNA sequence: TGTGCCTGCTCTGTGGGAGGGGAGAATCAGCCCCAGCATTTT.

The V call is TRBV18, the J call TRBJ1-4; the match to TRBD1 covers 7 bases. This CDR3 spans 15 amino acids. The J segment lost 6 bases and the V segment lost 3 bases, leaving 7 bases of the junction unmatched. Germline CDR1 reads KGHSH; CDR2 reads LQKENI. CDR3 sequence reads: CASSPRQGSDEKLFF. Here the CDR3 DNA reads TGTGCCAGCTCACCGAGACAGGGATCTGATGAAAAACTGTTTTTT.